These T cell receptor beta chains were read from a single sample in a study of T cells in Graves' hyperthyroidism and ophthalmopathy. One entry per CDR3 protein results from TCRdb running MiXCR on the multiplex PCR reads. The repertoire holds hundreds of thousands of distinct CDR3 sequences, with about 14% as singletons. Input material: blood. Source of these receptors: a woman in her twenties or thirties with Graves' hyperthyroidism that later progressed to Graves' ophthalmopathy. The CDR3 runs from the conserved cysteine through the conserved F or W. Each record gives: J gene, D gene, clone size, V gene, CDR3 DNA, CDR3 protein. A D gene is named only where the DNA matches it firmly. Expanded clones get a size class; other rows say once, few or many, or leave the size out.

j_call: TRBJ1-2; d_call: TRBD1; clone_size: many; v_call: TRBV30; cdr3_nt: TGTGCCTGTCTGGACAGGGGCCAGCCTAACTATGGCTACACCTTC; cdr3_aa: CACLDRGQPNYGYTF
j_call: TRBJ2-1; d_call: -; clone_size: -; v_call: TRBV5-4; cdr3_nt: TGTGCCAGCAGCTCTTACACTAGTACAATTGATGAGCAGTTCTTC; cdr3_aa: CASSSYTSTIDEQFF
j_call: TRBJ2-7; d_call: -; clone_size: many; v_call: TRBV20-1; cdr3_nt: TGCAGTGTAGGGTCTCATACAGCCTACGAGCAGTACTTC; cdr3_aa: CSVGSHTAYEQYF
j_call: TRBJ2-3; d_call: -; clone_size: many; v_call: TRBV5-1; cdr3_nt: TGCGCCAGCAGCGGGTTACAGGGACCAGATACGCAGTATTTT; cdr3_aa: CASSGLQGPDTQYF
j_call: TRBJ2-4; d_call: -; clone_size: -; v_call: TRBV6-2/TRBV6-3; cdr3_nt: TGTGCCAGCAGTTACTCGATGCGACTAGCCAAAAACATTCAGTACTTC; cdr3_aa: CASSYSMRLAKNIQYF
j_call: TRBJ1-2; d_call: TRBD1; clone_size: -; v_call: TRBV12-3/TRBV12-4; cdr3_nt: TGTGCCAGCAGTGCAGGGGGCGCCTCTGTCTATGGCTACACCTTC; cdr3_aa: CASSAGGASVYGYTF
j_call: TRBJ2-1; d_call: TRBD2; clone_size: many; v_call: TRBV27; cdr3_nt: TGTGCCAGCAGTCCCGGACTAGCGGGACCCTACAATGAGCAGTTCTTC; cdr3_aa: CASSPGLAGPYNEQFF
j_call: TRBJ2-2; d_call: TRBD1; clone_size: many; v_call: TRBV2; cdr3_nt: TGTGCCAGCAGTCCAGGACAGGGTGTATCGGTCACCGGGGAGCTGTTTTTT; cdr3_aa: CASSPGQGVSVTGELFF
j_call: TRBJ2-7; d_call: TRBD2; clone_size: many; v_call: TRBV6-2/TRBV6-3; cdr3_nt: TGTGCCAGCAGTTACTCCCATCTTAACGGGAGGGCCGGCAACGAGCAGTACTTC; cdr3_aa: CASSYSHLNGRAGNEQYF
j_call: TRBJ2-1; d_call: -; clone_size: -; v_call: TRBV7-9; cdr3_nt: TGTGCCAGCAGCTTAGACTTTGAGGCTCGCTCCTACAATGAGCAGTTCTTC; cdr3_aa: CASSLDFEARSYNEQFF